Sequencing of this T cell receptor (beta chain) was carried out in a study of T cell responses to AZD1222 COVID-19 vaccine (dated by TCRdb to the early 2020s). Context from the whole study: AZD1222 recipients whose second dose came at about 4 weeks and those whose second dose came at about 12 weeks were combined into one group, since spike-specific TCR depth and breadth did not differ between the two schedules. Enrollment into the trials was organized by age into subgroups of 18-55, 56-69 and 70-plus years, and those subgroups contained approximately 160, 26 and 62 TCR-sequenced participants, respectively. TCR sequencing was performed for 230 to 250 trial participants, of whom about 200 were given two doses of AZD1222 and some 25 were given two doses of MenACWY control vaccine. Results and caveats for the whole study, not just this receptor: Because no day 14 peak-response samples were available, the repertoires could be characterized only after the peak T cell response. Most participants were white British and females outnumbered males, and the authors suggested that clonal diversity may have been underestimated. The whole spike protein was spanned by vaccine-associated CD4 TCRs, and dominant responses were seen in regions 160-218 and 743-854. Only five to seven AZD1222 recipients were SARS-CoV-2 seropositive at baseline, limiting conclusions about previously exposed vaccinees. After two AZD1222 doses, spike-specific TCR breadth and depth were significantly higher than at day 0 and than in MenACWY recipients. Reportedly, close to half of the unique spike-specific TCRs recognized epitopes lying outside the regions that are mutated in the B.1.351 and B.1.1.7 variants. The 56-69-year group was small, and its depth increase did not reach significance, likely because of low power.

Sample time point, as interpreted from the label and publication: baseline before first vaccination. The vaccinee samples were drawn from two UK trials, COV001 and COV002, one of which was a single-blind randomized controlled phase 2/3 trial testing AZD1222 (ChAdOx1 nCoV-19) in healthy adults. For TCRbeta chain sequencing, PBMC samples were collected from trial participants at day 0 and at day 28 after the second dose. The CDR3 regions of human TCRbeta chains were analyzed by immunosequencing. In the original analysis: Repertoire TCRs were checked for matches against a reference library of SARS-CoV-2-specific TCRs that had been generated using the MIRA antigen-specificity platform. Breadth meant the fraction of unique TCRs that were SARS-CoV-2-associated, whereas depth meant the fraction of total T cells that were SARS-CoV-2-associated. Using the MIRA data, each spike-specific TCR was mapped to the spike region that the TCR reacts to and placed in a CD4 or CD8 class. Log10-transformed breadth and depth values were compared by one-way ANOVA with Sidak's multiple comparisons tests. What TCRdb holds here is the immuneACCESS table cut down to in-frame rearrangements. Part of the clones is not present; checked against another copy, under half of the missing clones reflect an unresolved V gene, and the others are unexplained. Clone size and the V and J calls come from that table; the DNA yielded D and trimming. This sample gives more than 100,000 clones in total; around 90% of them show up just once. 1.3% to 1.5% of the sample belongs to the ten largest clones.

The CDR3 numbers 13 residues from cysteine through phenylalanine. This entry keeps only the CDR3 DNA: 39 bases, framed from base 1. V is trimmed back by 7 bases and J by 7 bases, and the junction contains 9 bases that no gene match accounts for. Sequences LNHDA (CDR1) and SQIVND (CDR2) are obtained from the germline V gene (reference sequence). Points on this clone: What antigen it recognizes has not been identified. Per-base qualities were not stored, and no clone one base away is much larger.

The chain uses TRBV19 and TRBJ1-2, with 7 central nucleotides matching TRBD1. The sequenced sample was peripheral blood, obtained on day 0 of AZD1222 vaccination. This receptor was identified in an adult in good health. The nucleotide sequence reads TGTGCCAGTAAGGCTCGGGACAGAAGTGGCTACACCTTC. Its amino acids are CASKARDRSGYTF.